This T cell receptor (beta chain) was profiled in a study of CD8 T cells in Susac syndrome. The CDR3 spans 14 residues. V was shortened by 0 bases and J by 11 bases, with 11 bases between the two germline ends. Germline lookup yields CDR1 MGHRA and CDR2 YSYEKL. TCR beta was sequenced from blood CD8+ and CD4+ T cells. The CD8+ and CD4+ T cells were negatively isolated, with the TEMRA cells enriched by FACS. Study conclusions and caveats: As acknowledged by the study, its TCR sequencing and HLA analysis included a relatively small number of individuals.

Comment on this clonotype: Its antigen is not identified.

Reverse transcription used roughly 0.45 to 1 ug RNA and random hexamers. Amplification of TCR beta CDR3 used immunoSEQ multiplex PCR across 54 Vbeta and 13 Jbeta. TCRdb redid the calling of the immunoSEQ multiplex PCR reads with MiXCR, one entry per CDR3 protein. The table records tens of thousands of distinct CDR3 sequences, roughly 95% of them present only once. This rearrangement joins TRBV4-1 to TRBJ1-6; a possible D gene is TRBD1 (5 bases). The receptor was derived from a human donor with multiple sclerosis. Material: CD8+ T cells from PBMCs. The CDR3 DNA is TGCGCCAGCAGCCAAGACAGGGATAGGCCACCCCTCCACTTT. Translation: CASSQDRDRPPLHF.